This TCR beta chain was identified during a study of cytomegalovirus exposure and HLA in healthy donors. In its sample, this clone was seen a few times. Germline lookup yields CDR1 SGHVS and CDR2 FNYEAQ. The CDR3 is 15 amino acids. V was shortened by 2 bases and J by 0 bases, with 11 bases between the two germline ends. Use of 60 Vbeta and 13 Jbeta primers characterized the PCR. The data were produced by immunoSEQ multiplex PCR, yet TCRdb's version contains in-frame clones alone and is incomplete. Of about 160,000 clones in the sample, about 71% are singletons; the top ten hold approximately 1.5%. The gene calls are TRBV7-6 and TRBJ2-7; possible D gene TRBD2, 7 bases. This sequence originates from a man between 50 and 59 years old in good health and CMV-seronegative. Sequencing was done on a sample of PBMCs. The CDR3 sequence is CASSLLGGASYEQYF. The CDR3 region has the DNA TGTGCCAGCAGCTTATTGGGGGGGGCCTCCTACGAGCAGTACTTC.